This T cell receptor beta chain comes out of a study of post-analysis software for immune sequencing data. For the study at large: Included courses were relapsing-remitting and secondary progressive multiple sclerosis; progressive-relapsing multiple sclerosis was also included. Study observations and caveats: Diversity measured as normalized Chao1 was significantly lower in multiple sclerosis patients than in controls. Roughly 5 TRBV segments (TRBV5-6, TRBV5-1 and TRBV20-1 among them) occurred more frequently in patients than in controls.

The library was made from cDNA and included unique molecular identifiers. Roughly 500,000 cDNA molecules were obtained per 1 to 10 million input T cells. From the PCR reads, TCRdb called clonotypes with MiXCR, one entry per CDR3 protein. The repertoire includes about 810,000 distinct CDR3 sequences, 53% of them detected once, and approximately 4.5% sits in the top ten. Germline V lookup: CDR1 DFQATT, CDR2 SNEGSKA (reference sequence). The CDR3 totals 15 residues. Deletions cut 1 base from V and 8 bases from J, with 15 bases between. A remark on this clonotype: Its target is unknown.

What was sequenced was blood. The chain employs TRBV20-1 and TRBJ1-6; TRBD1 might be the D (5 bases). The receptor was isolated from a girl aged 10 to 17 with multiple sclerosis. CDR3 bases: TGCAGTGCTAGAGCCGTCTCCACCAGGGATTCACCCCTCCACTTT. The encoded protein is CSARAVSTRDSPLHF.